Following are 5 T cell receptor beta chains from one sample sequenced in a study of blood T cell repertoires in COVID-19. Assay used: immunoSEQ multiplex PCR; TCRdb lists only in-frame clones, some missing. Of about 230,000 clones listed, approximately 88% are singletons. The source material was PBMCs or T cells enriched from blood (not recorded which). These receptors were taken from a woman in her twenties or thirties who had been exposed to COVID-19.

The J gene is TRBJ2-3, the V gene TRBV30; no clear D. Trimming pared 4 bases from V and 4 bases from J, leaving 6 bases between. CDR1 is GTSNPN, CDR2 SVGIG, per germline (reference sequence). The CDR3 sequence is 11 residues long. As DNA, the CDR3 is TGTGCCTGGACTCCCTCAGATACGCAGTATTTT. Protein product: CAWTPSDTQYF.

V and J are TRBV10-1 and TRBJ2-3; D is uncertain. V was shortened by 5 bases and J by 5 bases, with 11 bases between the two germline ends. CDR1 WNHNN and CDR2 SYGVQD come from the germline V gene (reference sequence). The CDR3 loop spans 13 amino acids. The CDR3 loop is CASSRQPGDTQYF. CDR3 DNA: TGCGCCAGCAGTCGCCAACCGGGAGATACGCAGTATTTT.

This clone was counted between two and nine times. This chain connects TRBV6-4 to TRBJ2-7; TRBD1 aligns across 7 bases. V was pared by 7 bases and J by 5 bases, with 11 bases of the junction left unmatched. There are 14 residues in the CDR3. CDR1 and CDR2 (germline): MRHNA, SNTAGT. The CDR3 coding sequence is TGTGCCAGCATCGTCGACAGGGCTCGCCACGAGCAGTACTTC. It is translated as CASIVDRARHEQYF.

The chain has TRBV10-1 and TRBJ1-2; 7 nucleotides match TRBD1. CDR3 length: 12 amino acids. V lost 8 bases and J lost 8; bases outside the gene matches: 8. CDR1 is WNHNN, CDR2 SYGVQD, per germline (reference sequence). This CDR3 reads CASRRRQGGYTF. Written as DNA, the CDR3 is TGCGCCAGCCGCCGACGACAGGGCGGCTACACCTTC.

The chain recombines TRBV5-1 with TRBJ2-3; D uncertain. Trimming removed 0 bases from V and 6 bases from J, with 20 bases in between. The CDR3 contains 17 residues. CDR1 and CDR2 (germline): SGHRS, YFSETQ. Written as DNA, the CDR3 is TGCGCCAGCAGCTTGGGATCCCCTAGTACGACCGTGGATACGCAGTATTTT. Translation gives CASSLGSPSTTVDTQYF.